Each of the 7 T cell receptor beta chains below was sequenced from the same sample in a study of blood T cell repertoires in COVID-19 (TCRdb year 2020). Libraries were constructed by the immunoSEQ multiplex PCR assay. TCRdb re-hosts the immuneACCESS table, in-frame sequences only. Its copies lack some clones; in the studies checked, an unresolved V gene accounts for under half of them, and the cause for the rest is not known. Recorded for this sample are a few hundred thousand clones; about 90% of them occurred a single time. Less than 3% of the sample belongs to the ten largest clones. Material: PBMCs or T cells enriched from blood (not recorded which). These receptors were collected from a woman aged 45-65 years who had been exposed to COVID-19.

This chain uses TRBV7-2 with TRBJ1-5; D is perhaps TRBD1 (5 bases). This CDR3 has 13 residues. The germline gives CDR1 SGHTA, CDR2 FQGNSA. Trimming stripped 5 bases from V and 7 bases from J, with 12 bases between. CDR3 loop: CASSPGGGQPQHF. In DNA form, the CDR3 reads TGTGCCAGCAGCCCCGGCGGGGGGCAGCCCCAGCATTTT.

V is TRBV7-2 and J is TRBJ1-2, with TRBD1 identical over 10 bases. Germline V gene lookup returns CDR1 SGHTA and CDR2 FQGNSA. The junction had 11 bases not matched to a gene; V was cut back by 5 bases and J by 8 bases. The CDR3 consists of 15 residues. The CDR3 coding sequence is TGTGCCAGCAGCGCCACCACCGGGACAGGGGTCGGCTACACCTTC. It specifies CASSATTGTGVGYTF.

The gene calls are TRBV28 and TRBJ1-5; no firm D call. This CDR3 contains 16 residues. Per germline, CDR1 MDHEN and CDR2 SYDVKM. Trimming took off 1 base at V and 0 bases at J, with 10 bases between the two ends. Here the CDR3 DNA reads TGTGCCAGCAGTTTATATCACGGGGTTAGCAATCAGCCCCAGCATTTT. This gives the protein CASSLYHGVSNQPQHF.

The chain uses TRBV5-1 and TRBJ1-1, with 9 bases that match TRBD1. The ends lost 4 bases at V and 5 bases at J; junction bases unmatched: 9. The CDR3 extends over 15 amino acids. The germline CDR1 and CDR2 sequences are SGHRS and YFSETQ. CDR3 coding DNA: TGCGCCAGCAGCCTGGAAACAGGGGGCTGGACTGAAGCTTTCTTT. This gives the protein CASSLETGGWTEAFF.

This clone was seen more than once but under ten times. The gene calls are TRBV19 and TRBJ1-5; perhaps TRBD1 as D (6 bases). Trimming took 6 bases from V and 6 from J, leaving 15 bases between them. The germline V gene encodes CDR1 LNHDA and CDR2 SQIVND (reference sequence). This CDR3 region has 14 residues. CDR3 in amino acids: CASRDGTTVQPQHF. DNA of the CDR3: TGTGCCAGTAGAGATGGGACAACGGTTCAGCCCCAGCATTTT.

J is TRBJ1-3 and V is TRBV9; 8 bases are a match to TRBD1. Germline-derived CDR1 and CDR2 are SGDLS and YYNGEE. There are 17 residues in the CDR3. Unmatched junction bases numbered 13, after V lost 4 bases and J lost 4 bases. The CDR3 loop reads CASSPLTGGTGGNTIYF. The CDR3 nucleotides are TGTGCCAGCAGCCCATTAACAGGGGGGACGGGAGGAAACACCATATATTTT.

This chain links TRBV7-6 with TRBJ1-4; no definite D call. V was pared by 3 bases and J by 0 bases, with 8 bases between. The CDR3 contains 15 residues. From germline, CDR1 is SGHVS and CDR2 FNYEAQ. CDR3 in amino acids: CASSFRQATNEKLFF. The CDR3, as DNA: TGTGCCAGCAGCTTCAGACAAGCAACTAATGAAAAACTGTTTTTT.